Listed below are T cell receptor beta chains from one sample, sequenced in a study of shared clonotypes between healthy human individuals. The repertoire was sequenced with immunoSEQ multiplex PCR; TCRdb's copy has only in-frame clones and lacks some. The sample has fewer than 800,000 clones, about 91% seen once. Sequencing was carried out using naive CD8+ T cells sorted from blood. These TCRs come from a man aged 25 to 40 in good health. Both conserved end residues are part of each CDR3. Each record gives: V gene, J gene, CDR3 length, CDR3 protein.

V: TRBV6-5
J: TRBJ2-1
length: 13
CDR3: CASSYSKRNEQFF

V: TRBV7-6
J: TRBJ2-2
length: 14
CDR3: CASSSTLGVGELFF

V: TRBV5-6
J: TRBJ1-4
length: 12
CDR3: CASSGASGQLFF

V: TRBV2
J: TRBJ2-7
length: 10
CDR3: CASRGYEQYF

V: TRBV6-1
J: TRBJ2-7
length: 12
CDR3: CASSEDGYEQYF

V: TRBV10-2
J: TRBJ2-7
length: 16
CDR3: CASSEWAGQGYYEQYF

V: TRBV19
J: TRBJ1-2
length: 13
CDR3: CASRSGSRDGYTF

V: TRBV14
J: TRBJ1-3
length: 15
CDR3: CASSLKAALRNTIYF

V: TRBV7-9
J: TRBJ1-1
length: 14
CDR3: CASSLGQGRPEAFF

V: TRBV6-1
J: TRBJ1-4
length: 14
CDR3: CASKGIATNEKLFF

V: TRBV2
J: TRBJ2-7
length: 12
CDR3: CASSLPSYEQYF

V: TRBV18
J: TRBJ2-2
length: 17
CDR3: CASSPFGLLAGSGELFF

V: TRBV13
J: TRBJ2-7
length: 13
CDR3: CASSLGLSYEQYF